The rows below give T cell receptor beta chains drawn from one sample of a study of blood T cells in healthy people across ages. In TCRdb, the 5' RACE reads were re-called with MiXCR into one record per CDR3 protein. The data show 800,000 or so distinct CDR3 sequences, 20% to 30% seen once. The same sample was also studied in work on T cells of mothers and their children.

Material for sequencing was blood. The receptor source for this set is a boy aged 5-17 years in good health. The CDR3 runs from the conserved cysteine through the conserved F or W. Fields, in order: CDR3 length, J gene, clone size, V gene, D gene, CDR3 DNA, CDR3 protein. D genes are given only for firm matches. A clone size is listed for some rows: how often the clone was seen (once, few, many), or a class if it is expanded.

15	TRBJ1-2	-	TRBV14	TRBD1	TGTGCCAGCAGCGCCTACAGGGGGTCCGGCTATGGCTACACCTTC	CASSAYRGSGYGYTF
13	TRBJ2-7	few	TRBV6-6	-	TGTGCCAGCAGCGAGACACGCGACTACGAGCAGTACTTC	CASSETRDYEQYF
15	TRBJ2-3	-	TRBV5-4	-	TGTGCCAGCAGCTTAGGCGGGGTGGCATCAGATACGCAGTATTTT	CASSLGGVASDTQYF
14	TRBJ2-7	few	TRBV5-1	TRBD2	TGCGCCAGCAGTAGTGAGCGGGGGAGGTCCGAGCAGTACTTC	CASSSERGRSEQYF
15	TRBJ2-7	many	TRBV3-1	TRBD2	TGTGCCAGCAGTCCCGGACTAGCGGGGGCTAGCGAGCAGTACTTC	CASSPGLAGASEQYF
16	TRBJ2-5	-	TRBV3-1	TRBD1	TGTGCCAGCAGCGCCGGACAGGGGGCGAAGGGGGAGACCCAGTACTTC	CASSAGQGAKGETQYF
18	TRBJ2-2	-	TRBV23-1	TRBD1	TGCGCCAGCAGTCAATCGGGGCTAGGACAGGGCAACATCGGGGAGCTGTTTTTT	CASSQSGLGQGNIGELFF
16	TRBJ2-3	-	TRBV15	TRBD1	TGTGCCACCAGCAGAGCCCGGGACAGAAGCACAGATACGCAGTATTTT	CATSRARDRSTDTQYF
14	TRBJ2-2	few	TRBV20-1	TRBD2	TGCAGTGCTATAGCGGGGGCGAACACCGGGGAGCTGTTTTTT	CSAIAGANTGELFF
14	TRBJ2-3	-	TRBV7-2	-	TGTGCCAGCAGCTTAGCTGAGGGGGTAGATACGCAGTATTTT	CASSLAEGVDTQYF
14	TRBJ2-5	many	TRBV18	TRBD1	TGTGCCAGCTCACCTCAGACAGGGAAAGAGACCCAGTACTTC	CASSPQTGKETQYF
16	TRBJ1-1	-	TRBV15	TRBD1	TGTGCCACCAGCAGAGAGGCAGGACAGGGAGTAACTGAAGCTTTCTTT	CATSREAGQGVTEAFF
17	TRBJ2-3	-	TRBV29-1	TRBD2	TGCAGCGTTGAAGCGGCTAGCGGGACGCGTCTCACAGATACGCAGTATTTT	CSVEAASGTRLTDTQYF
14	TRBJ1-2	once	TRBV7-2	TRBD1	TGTGCCAGCAGCTTTAAACAGGGGGGTTATGGCTACACCTTC	CASSFKQGGYGYTF
14	TRBJ2-7	-	TRBV7-2	TRBD2	TGTGCCAGCTCCCCGGGGAGGGGTTTGTACGAGCAGTACTTC	CASSPGRGLYEQYF
15	TRBJ1-2	-	TRBV6-5	-	TGTGCCAGCAGTTACTCGTGGGGACAACAAGGTGGCTACACCTTC	CASSYSWGQQGGYTF
16	TRBJ1-5	few	TRBV4-3	TRBD1	TGCGCCAGCAGCCAAGAGTTAGGGGGCTTCAATCAGCCCCAGCATTTT	CASSQELGGFNQPQHF
15	TRBJ2-3	few	TRBV5-4	-	TGTGCCAGCAGCTTGGAGCCTAGCCCCGGGTATACGCAGTATTTT	CASSLEPSPGYTQYF
14	TRBJ2-5	few	TRBV2	-	TGTGCCAGCAGCCGACCGGGGTACCAAGAGACCCAGTACTTC	CASSRPGYQETQYF
15	TRBJ2-7	-	TRBV28	-	TGTGCCAGCAGCCCCGTGGGGGGGGCGCAGTACGAGCAGTACTTC	CASSPVGGAQYEQYF
18	TRBJ1-1	few	TRBV3-1	TRBD1	TGTGCCAGCAGCCAAGATTGCTACGGCAGGGGGAAAAGCACTGAAGCTTTCTTT	CASSQDCYGRGKSTEAFF
18	TRBJ1-6	-	TRBV20-1	TRBD1	TGCAGTGCTAGAAGTTACCAGGGGGGATCCTCCTATAATTCACCCCTCCACTTT	CSARSYQGGSSYNSPLHF
16	TRBJ2-5	-	TRBV29-1	TRBD2	TGCAGCGTTGTTTCGGGACTAGCGCAATGGGGAGAGACCCAGTACTTC	CSVVSGLAQWGETQYF
14	TRBJ1-4	-	TRBV30	-	TGTGCCTGGAGTGCAACAGCAACTAATGAAAAACTGTTTTTT	CAWSATATNEKLFF
12	TRBJ2-5	few	TRBV29-1	-	TGCAGCGTTACAGGGTTAGGGGGGACCCAGTACTTC	CSVTGLGGTQYF
14	TRBJ2-7	-	TRBV20-1	TRBD2	TGCAGTGCCCCTCGACTAGCGGGAGATTACGAGCAGTACTTC	CSAPRLAGDYEQYF
14	TRBJ2-1	few	TRBV7-9	-	TGTGCCAGCAGCTTATTAACTACCTACAATGAGCAGTTCTTC	CASSLLTTYNEQFF
14	TRBJ2-3	-	TRBV7-3	-	TGTGCCAGCAGCTTAAATAGTATCGCGGATACGCAGTATTTT	CASSLNSIADTQYF
16	TRBJ2-7	few	TRBV5-5	-	TGTGCCAGCAGCTTGGCTTTTTTTGAATCCTCCTACGAGCAGTGCTTC	CASSLAFFESSYEQCF
14	TRBJ1-1	-	TRBV13	TRBD1	TGTGCCAGCAGCTCCCCGGACAGGGACACTGAAGTTTTCTTT	CASSSPDRDTEVFF
13	TRBJ2-1	-	TRBV7-2	-	TGTGCCAGCAGCTTCCCTAACGGGAATGAGCAGTTCTTC	CASSFPNGNEQFF
10	TRBJ1-3	many	TRBV29-1	-	TGCAGCGCTGAGGGGGACACCATATATTTT	CSAEGDTIYF
14	TRBJ2-5	many	TRBV5-6	-	TGTGCCAGCAGCTTGCGGGATTCTCGAGAGACCCAGTACTTC	CASSLRDSRETQYF
20	TRBJ2-4	-	TRBV6-5	-	TGTGCCAGCAGTTACTCGAATCCGGGGGCAAGGTGGGGAGCCAAAAACATTCAGTACTTC	CASSYSNPGARWGAKNIQYF
13	TRBJ2-4	few	TRBV15	-	TGTGCCACCAGCAGAGATCATGAGGGACTTCAGTACTTC	CATSRDHEGLQYF
14	TRBJ2-1	-	TRBV20-1	TRBD2	TGCAGCATCGCTCAGCGGGGTTACTACAATGAGCAGTTCTTC	CSIAQRGYYNEQFF
13	TRBJ1-2	few	TRBV12-3/TRBV12-4	TRBD1	TGTGCCAGCAGTTTAGGGCAGGGGGTAGGCTACACCTTC	CASSLGQGVGYTF
16	TRBJ2-2	-	TRBV24-1	TRBD1	TGTGCCACCAGTGGCCCGACAGGGGGCGTTGCCGGGGAGCTGTTTTTT	CATSGPTGGVAGELFF
19	TRBJ2-1	-	TRBV6-2/TRBV6-3	-	TGTGCCAGCAGTTACCGGTCAGGGACACTTTCTACTACCTACAATGAGCAGTTCTTC	CASSYRSGTLSTTYNEQFF
15	TRBJ2-4	few	TRBV7-9	-	TGTGCCAGCAGTATTGCAGGGCTTGGGGTAAACATTCAGTACTTC	CASSIAGLGVNIQYF
12	TRBJ2-5	-	TRBV7-2	-	TGTGCCAGCAGCTCGTACCGCCCCCCCCAGTACTTC	CASSSYRPPQYF
15	TRBJ2-1	-	TRBV29-1	TRBD2	TGCAGCGTTGAAGGAACTAGCGGGAGAAACAATGAGCAGTTCTTC	CSVEGTSGRNNEQFF
15	TRBJ2-7	few	TRBV7-2	-	TGTGCCAGCAGCTTAACACAGGGCTTAATATACGAGCAGTACTTC	CASSLTQGLIYEQYF
15	TRBJ2-3	-	TRBV27	TRBD2	TGTGCCAGCAAGCCGGGACTAGCGGGAACAGATACGCAGTATTTT	CASKPGLAGTDTQYF
15	TRBJ2-3	few	TRBV24-1	TRBD2	TGTGCCACCAGTGATTCCGAGCGGGACACAGATACGCAGTATTTT	CATSDSERDTDTQYF
14	TRBJ1-2	-	TRBV10-3	-	TGTGCCATCAGGCCCCAGAACCAAGACTATGGCTACACCTTC	CAIRPQNQDYGYTF
15	TRBJ2-3	few	TRBV6-5	TRBD1	TGTGCCAGCAGTACCGGGACAGGGATATCAGATACGCAGTATTTT	CASSTGTGISDTQYF
13	TRBJ2-1	-	TRBV6-2/TRBV6-3	-	TGTGCCAGCAGTTACACGGGCTCGGGTGAGCAGTTCTTC	CASSYTGSGEQFF
16	TRBJ2-3	-	TRBV7-2	-	TGTGCCAGCAGCTTAACGACAGGATTTAGCACAGATACGCAGTATTTT	CASSLTTGFSTDTQYF
14	TRBJ2-5	-	TRBV7-9	-	TGTGCCAGCAGCCATCGGACCGACCAAGAGACCCAGTACTTC	CASSHRTDQETQYF
15	TRBJ2-3	few	TRBV29-1	TRBD1	TGCAGCGTGGGACAGGGGATAGATAAAACAGATACGCAGTATTTT	CSVGQGIDKTDTQYF
15	TRBJ2-1	-	TRBV6-2/TRBV6-3	TRBD2	TGTGCCAGCAGCCGTACTAGCGGGGTGGTCAATGAGCAGTTCTTC	CASSRTSGVVNEQFF
16	TRBJ1-2	few	TRBV5-1	TRBD1	TGCGCCAGCAGCCCCGAAACCGGGACAGGGGCGGTTGGCTACACCTTC	CASSPETGTGAVGYTF
16	TRBJ2-6	-	TRBV7-3	-	TGTGCCAGCGGGTGGACAGTCCCCTCTGGGGCCAACGTCCTGACTTTC	CASGWTVPSGANVLTF